A single sample gave rise to the 4 T cell receptor beta chains below, sequenced in a study of shared T cell receptors in the human thymus. Produced via immunoSEQ multiplex PCR; TCRdb's table is partial and in-frame only. Among more than 550,000 clones, 70% to 90% were seen once, and the ten largest hold around 0.0094%. This same sample was also taken into another study, of human thymus T cells.

The sequencing sample was made of thymocytes. The receptors were sampled from a girl less than two years old with a congenital heart defect.

The chain couples TRBV7-6 to TRBJ2-2, with 10 bases lining up with TRBD1. This CDR3 comprises 16 residues. The germline CDR1 and CDR2 sequences are SGHVS and FNYEAQ. The trim removed 5 bases at V and 5 bases at J, leaving 8 bases unmatched. This CDR3 reads CASSGRQGARTGELFF. In DNA form, the CDR3 reads TGTGCCAGCAGCGGAAGACAGGGGGCTAGGACCGGGGAGCTGTTTTTT.

The chain recombines TRBV7-6 with TRBJ2-5, with D uncertain. The CDR3 sequence is 13 residues long. Germline V gene data show CDR1 as SGHVS and CDR2 as FNYEAQ. V gave up 0 bases and J gave up 7 bases, with 9 bases separating them. As DNA, the CDR3 is TGTGCCAGCAGCTTAGCCGTCCCAGGGACCCAGTACTTC. Translated, it gives CASSLAVPGTQYF.

On this clone itself: This sample also contains other DNA sequences that code for the same CDR3. The genes are TRBV29-1 and TRBJ1-2; 8 bases are shared with TRBD1. With V trimmed by 4 bases and J by 2 bases, 9 bases remained unmatched. CDR1 is SQVTM, CDR2 ANQGSEA, per germline. This CDR3 is 15 amino acids long. The CDR3: CSVVVRTGPNYGYTF. DNA for the CDR3: TGCAGCGTTGTAGTGCGGACAGGGCCGAACTATGGCTACACCTTC.

The chain carries TRBV21-1 and TRBJ1-4. TRBV21-1 is a pseudogene. There are 10 residues in the CDR3. The CDR3, as DNA: TGTGCCATTTCGGATGAAAAACTGTTTTTT. This encodes CAISDEKLFF.